These 24 T cell receptor beta chains were all obtained from the same sample, sequenced in a study of T cell responses to AZD1222 COVID-19 vaccine. Sequencing used immunoSEQ multiplex PCR; TCRdb keeps in-frame clones, though not all of them. This sample has about 150,000 clones, with approximately 94% found just once. The material sequenced was peripheral blood, taken on day 0 of AZD1222 vaccination. These receptors all stem from an adult in good health.

The chain couples TRBV24-1 to TRBJ2-7, with unresolved D. There are 11 residues in the CDR3. V lost 3 bases, J lost 5 bases, and 4 bases lay in between. The germline gives CDR1 KGHDR, CDR2 SFDVKD. The CDR3 protein is CATSDMDEQYF. The DNA for the CDR3 is TGTGCCACCAGTGATATGGACGAGCAGTACTTC.

This clone was seen a few times. This chain joins TRBV5-4 and TRBJ1-6; TRBD1 aligns across 9 bases. Germline CDR1 and CDR2: SGHNT and YYREEE (reference sequence). The V segment lost 2 bases and the J segment 5 bases; nucleotides outside the gene matches: 2. The CDR3 length is 15 residues. The CDR3 region has the DNA TGTGCCAGCAGCTTACAGGGGGCAGATAATTCACCCCTCCACTTT. Translation gives CASSLQGADNSPLHF.

The table lists this clone with a count of one. The chain joins TRBV7-8 to TRBJ1-3, with D tentatively TRBD1 (6 bases). CDR1 is SGHVS, CDR2 FQNEAQ, per germline. The CDR3 loop spans 18 amino acids. V was pared by 1 base and J by 4 bases, with 20 bases between. CDR3 sequence: CASSLGGTLSRKGNTIYF. The CDR3 bases are TGTGCCAGCAGCTTAGGGGGGACATTGAGTAGAAAAGGAAACACCATATATTTT.

This clone appeared a few times. V is TRBV7-2 and J is TRBJ1-2, with D perhaps matching TRBD1 (5 bases). The V end lost 3 bases, the J end lost 4 bases, and 12 bases lay between the germline ends. The CDR3 length is 14 residues. CDR1 is SGHTA, CDR2 FQGNSA, per germline. The CDR3 DNA sequence: TGTGCCAGCAGCTTGTTGGGGGTCGGCTATGGCTACACCTTC. It yields the protein CASSLLGVGYGYTF.

At least ten counts were recorded for this clone. The rearrangement uses TRBV5-4 and TRBJ2-5; no clear D gene. Germline CDR1 SGHNT, CDR2 YYREEE (reference sequence). The V end was cut by 0 bases, the J end by 2 bases, with 8 bases between. CDR3 length equals 14 residues. CDR3 sequence reads: CASSLAHGQETQYF. Here the CDR3 DNA reads TGTGCCAGCAGCTTGGCCCACGGACAAGAGACCCAGTACTTC. The full variable domain, rest sourced from reference TRBV5-4 and TRBJ2-5, is ETGVTQSPTHLIKTRGQQVTLRCSSQSGHNTVSWYQQALGQGPQFIFQYYREEENGRGNFPPRFSGLQFPNYSSELNVNALELDDSALYLCASSLAHGQETQYFGPGTRLLVL.

The chain links TRBV9 to TRBJ2-7; TRBD1 matches 8 bases. The germline gives CDR1 SGDLS, CDR2 YYNGEE. The CDR3 runs to 14 residues. The J segment lost 4 bases and the V segment lost 4 bases, leaving 7 bases of the junction unmatched. CDR3 protein: CASSQAGGGYEQYF. CDR3 sequence (DNA): TGTGCCAGCAGCCAGGCAGGGGGCGGATACGAGCAGTACTTC.

The rearrangement joins TRBV5-1 to TRBJ2-1; D call uncertain. Germline CDR1 SGHRS, CDR2 YFSETQ. The CDR3 extends over 11 amino acids. V gave up 1 base and J gave up 10 bases, with 6 bases separating them. In nucleotides, the CDR3 is TGCGCCAGCAGCTTGATACGGGAGCAGTTCTTC. Protein product: CASSLIREQFF.

Comment on this clone: This sample also contains other DNA sequences that code for the same CDR3. The chain recombines TRBV19 with TRBJ1-1; 7 bases line up with TRBD1. The V gene's germline CDR1 is LNHDA and CDR2 SQIVND (reference sequence). This CDR3 has 12 residues. The J segment lost 2 bases and the V segment lost 11 bases, leaving 5 bases of the junction unmatched. The DNA for the CDR3 is TGTGCCTCGCGGACAGGAAACACTGAAGCTTTCTTT. Residues: CASRTGNTEAFF.

This clone was seen a few times. J is TRBJ1-5 and V is TRBV19; a possible D gene is TRBD1 (5 bases). The CDR3 is 16 amino acids. V was cut by 1 base and J by 3 bases, with 13 bases left in between. Germline lookup yields CDR1 LNHDA and CDR2 SQIVND (reference sequence). The CDR3 DNA reads as TGTGCCAGTAGTATAGGAACAGGTGGACACAATCAGCCCCAGCATTTT. This gives the protein CASSIGTGGHNQPQHF.

In this sample, this clone is medium-sized. The chain links TRBV4-2 to TRBJ2-3; D tentatively reads TRBD1 or TRBD2 (6 bases each). Germline V lookup: CDR1 LGHNA, CDR2 YNFKEQ. The CDR3 length is 16 residues. V lost 3 bases and J 4 bases, leaving 17 bases between the germline ends. For the CDR3, the DNA is TGTGCCAGCAGCCAGGACCGGGGGCGGGGAGCAGATACGCAGTATTTT. Its translation: CASSQDRGRGADTQYF.

The chain recombines TRBV11-3 with TRBJ1-2; D is ambiguous. Germline V gene data show CDR1 as SGHNT and CDR2 as YENEEA. This CDR3 is built from 12 residues. Trimming stripped 3 bases from V and 2 bases from J, with 4 bases between. The CDR3 nucleotides read TGTGCCAGCAGCTTTCTGAACTATGGCTACACCTTC. Residues: CASSFLNYGYTF. Full variable domain (missing parts from reference TRBV11-3 and TRBJ1-2): EAGVVQSPRYKIIEKKQPVAFWCNPISGHNTLYWYLQNLGQGPELLIRYENEEAVDDSQLPKDRFSAERLKGVDSTLKIQPAELGDSAVYLCASSFLNYGYTFGSGTRLTVV.

This chain links TRBV21-1 with TRBJ2-2; the D call TRBD1 from the table was never checked on the DNA. TRBV21-1 is described as a pseudogene. The CDR3 length is 14 residues. CDR3 region: CARWGHTNTGELFF. The DNA of the CDR3 is TGTGCCAGGTGGGGACATACGAACACCGGGGAGCTGTTTTTT.

In DNA form, the CDR3 reads TGTGCCAGTAGTAGAGGGGCGGTTTTCTATGGCTACACCTTC. Protein sequence: CASSRGAVFYGYTF. The chain couples TRBV19 to TRBJ1-2; weak D call: TRBD1 (5 bases). This CDR3 region has 14 residues. V lost 4 bases and J lost 4, with 13 bases in between. The germline V gene encodes CDR1 LNHDA and CDR2 SQIVND (reference sequence).

The rearrangement uses TRBV5-6 and TRBJ1-1; tentative D call: TRBD1 (6 bases). Trimming cost V 0 bases and J 5 bases, with 11 bases left between them. The CDR3 runs to 14 residues. Per the germline V gene, CDR1 is SGHDT and CDR2 is YYEEEE. As DNA, the CDR3 is TGTGCCAGCAGCTTGGCAGGGGTTCCGACTGAAGCTTTCTTT. The encoded protein is CASSLAGVPTEAFF. Full variable domain (missing parts from reference TRBV5-6 and TRBJ1-1): DAGVTQSPTHLIKTRGQQVTLRCSPKSGHDTVSWYQQALGQGPQFIFQYYEEEERQRGNFPDRFSGHQFPNYSSELNVNALLLGDSALYLCASSLAGVPTEAFFGQGTRLTVV.

V and J are TRBV28 and TRBJ1-6, with 8 bases fitting TRBD1. CDR1 and CDR2 (germline): MDHEN, SYDVKM. The CDR3 is 16 residues long. Trimming cost V 6 bases and J 4 bases; bases outside gene matches: 8. The CDR3 region has the DNA TGTGCCAGCAGGGACACCGGGACAGGTTATAATTCACCCCTCCACTTT. Protein product: CASRDTGTGYNSPLHF.

V gene TRBV19 combines with J gene TRBJ1-5; TRBD1 matches 7 bases. CDR3 length equals 12 residues. V was clipped by 3 bases and J by 15 bases; unmatched bases: 8. Per germline, CDR1 LNHDA and CDR2 SQIVND (reference sequence). The CDR3 DNA reads as TGTGCCAGTAGTATGATTGCAGGGGGACGGCATTTT. Protein: CASSMIAGGRHF.

This rearrangement joins TRBV30 to TRBJ1-1, with TRBD1 as a possible D gene (5 bases). The CDR3 length is 17 residues. Germline CDR1 GTSNPN, CDR2 SVGIG (reference sequence). V was shortened by 2 bases and J by 4 bases, with 23 bases between the two germline ends. In DNA, the CDR3 is TGTGCCTGGAGTAGAGGGGATTGGGGAGTCGTAGTCACTGAAGCTTTCTTT. Translated: CAWSRGDWGVVVTEAFF.

V is TRBV11-2 and J is TRBJ1-1; the D is unclear. The germline V gene encodes CDR1 SGHAT and CDR2 FQNNGV. V gave up 1 base and J gave up 4 bases, with 10 bases separating them. This CDR3 is 14 amino acids long. The CDR3 sequence: CASSLGSFLTEAFF. CDR3 nucleotide sequence: TGTGCCAGCAGCTTAGGTTCATTCCTCACTGAAGCTTTCTTT.

The chain recombines TRBV19 with TRBJ2-5; a weak D match, TRBD1 (5 bases). Germline assignment: CDR1 LNHDA and CDR2 SQIVND (reference sequence). The CDR3 is made up of 14 amino acids. V dropped 6 bases and J dropped 0 bases, with 11 bases sitting between them. CDR3 protein: CASRLGPDQETQYF. In DNA, the CDR3 is TGTGCCAGTAGATTGGGGCCAGACCAAGAGACCCAGTACTTC. The full variable domain, with the rest looked up from reference TRBV19 and TRBJ2-5, is DGGITQSPKYLFRKEGQNVTLSCEQNLNHDAMYWYRQDPGQGLRLIYYSQIVNDFQKGDIAEGYSVSREKKESFPLTVTSAQKNPTAFYLCASRLGPDQETQYFGPGTRLLVL.

This chain uses TRBV6-5 with TRBJ2-1; 8 bases fit TRBD2. CDR1 MNHEY and CDR2 SVGAGI come from the germline V gene. With 8 bases clipped from V and 5 bases from J, the junction kept 11 bases outside the gene matches. This CDR3 is built from 15 residues. CDR3 residues: CASGRTSRVDNEQFF. Here the CDR3 DNA reads TGTGCCAGCGGCAGGACTAGCCGGGTTGACAATGAGCAGTTCTTC.

This chain connects TRBV12-3 or TRBV12-4 to TRBJ2-7, with D unresolved. The V and J ends lost 2 bases and 6 bases respectively, with 11 bases between them. The CDR3 contains 13 residues. The CDR3: CASSLHDSSEQYF. The CDR3 DNA follows: TGTGCCAGCAGTTTACACGATTCGAGCGAGCAGTACTTC.

V gene TRBV30 combines with J gene TRBJ1-2; the D gene is possibly TRBD1 (5 bases). Trimming left V 4 bases short and J 3 bases short, with 12 bases between. The CDR3 has 13 amino acids. Germline CDR1 GTSNPN, CDR2 SVGIG (reference sequence). The CDR3 coding sequence is TGTGCCTGGACCCTACAGACAGACTATGGCTACACCTTC. Its protein is CAWTLQTDYGYTF.

This clone was found once. V is TRBV11-3 and J is TRBJ2-5; TRBD1 aligns across 7 bases. CDR1 is SGHNT, CDR2 YENEEA, per germline. The CDR3 runs 15 residues. The V and J ends lost 4 bases and 7 bases, in that order; junction bases with no gene match: 12. CDR3 nucleotides: TGTGCCAGCAGCTCAACCGGACAGGCTGTGGGGACCCAGTACTTC. As protein: CASSSTGQAVGTQYF.

The chain is built from TRBV2 and TRBJ2-5; D is undetermined. From germline, CDR1 is SNHLY and CDR2 FYNNEI. Trimming took 3 bases from V and 2 from J, leaving 7 bases between them. This CDR3 contains 13 residues. The CDR3 region is CASSEGVQETQYF. The CDR3, as DNA: TGTGCCAGCAGTGAGGGTGTTCAAGAGACCCAGTACTTC.